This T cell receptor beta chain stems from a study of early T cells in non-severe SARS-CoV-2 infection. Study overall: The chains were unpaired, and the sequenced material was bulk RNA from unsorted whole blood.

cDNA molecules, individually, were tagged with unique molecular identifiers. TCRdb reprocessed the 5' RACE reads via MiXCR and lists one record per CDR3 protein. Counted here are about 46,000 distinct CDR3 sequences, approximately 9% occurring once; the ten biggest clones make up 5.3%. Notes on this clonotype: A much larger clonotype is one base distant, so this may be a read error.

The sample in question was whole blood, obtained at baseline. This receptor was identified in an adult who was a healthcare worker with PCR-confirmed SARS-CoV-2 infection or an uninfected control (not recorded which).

The CDR3 reads CASSFPSGSYDQYF. CDR3 in DNA: TGTGCCAGCAGCTTCCCTAGTGGGTCCTACGATCAGTACTTC. J is TRBJ2-7 and V is TRBV11-2; D is unclear. Germline CDR1 reads SGHAT; CDR2 reads FQNNGV. The CDR3 spans 14 residues.